The 4 T cell receptor beta chains below come from one sample, sequenced in a study of T cell responses to AZD1222 COVID-19 vaccine. Some clones are missing from TCRdb's copy, which holds only in-frame ones; the method was immunoSEQ multiplex PCR. The data hold tens of thousands of clones, with approximately 90% observed a single time. Specimen: peripheral blood, collected on day 0 of AZD1222 vaccination. The receptors originated from an adult in good health.

The chain joins TRBV4-1 to TRBJ2-1; 8 bases align to TRBD2. The CDR3 contains 15 residues. With 0 bases clipped from V and 4 bases from J, the junction kept 2 bases outside the gene matches. Germline values: CDR1 MGHRA, CDR2 YSYEKL. In DNA, the CDR3 is TGCGCCAGCAGCCAAGATACTAGCGGATACAATGAGCAGTTCTTC. It is translated as CASSQDTSGYNEQFF.

CDR3 DNA sequence: TGTGCCAGTAGTACTACAGGGGGCGCGGATAATTCACCCCTCCACTTT. Protein: CASSTTGGADNSPLHF. The chain combines TRBV19 with TRBJ1-6, with TRBD1 matching 9 bases. CDR1 LNHDA and CDR2 SQIVND come from the germline V gene (reference sequence). The V segment lost 4 bases and the J segment 5 bases; nucleotides outside the gene matches: 6. The CDR3 has 16 residues.

The chain employs TRBV6-5 and TRBJ1-1; D is unclear. The V and J ends lost 2 bases and 1 base respectively, with 14 bases between them. This CDR3 has 16 residues. Germline V CDR1 and CDR2: MNHEY, SVGAGI. CDR3 residues: CASSYTGVRANTEAFF. In DNA, the CDR3 is TGTGCCAGCAGTTACACCGGGGTTCGTGCGAACACTGAAGCTTTCTTT.

This chain links TRBV7-9 with TRBJ1-2; 8 bases agree with TRBD1. The trim removed 5 bases at V and 4 bases at J, leaving 15 bases unmatched. Germline CDR1 reads SEHNR; CDR2 reads FQNEAQ (reference sequence). This CDR3 has 17 amino acids. Here the CDR3 DNA reads TGTGCCAGCAGCCCCAGTCGGGTCAGGGGGCCTGGCTATGGCTACACCTTC. Translation: CASSPSRVRGPGYGYTF.